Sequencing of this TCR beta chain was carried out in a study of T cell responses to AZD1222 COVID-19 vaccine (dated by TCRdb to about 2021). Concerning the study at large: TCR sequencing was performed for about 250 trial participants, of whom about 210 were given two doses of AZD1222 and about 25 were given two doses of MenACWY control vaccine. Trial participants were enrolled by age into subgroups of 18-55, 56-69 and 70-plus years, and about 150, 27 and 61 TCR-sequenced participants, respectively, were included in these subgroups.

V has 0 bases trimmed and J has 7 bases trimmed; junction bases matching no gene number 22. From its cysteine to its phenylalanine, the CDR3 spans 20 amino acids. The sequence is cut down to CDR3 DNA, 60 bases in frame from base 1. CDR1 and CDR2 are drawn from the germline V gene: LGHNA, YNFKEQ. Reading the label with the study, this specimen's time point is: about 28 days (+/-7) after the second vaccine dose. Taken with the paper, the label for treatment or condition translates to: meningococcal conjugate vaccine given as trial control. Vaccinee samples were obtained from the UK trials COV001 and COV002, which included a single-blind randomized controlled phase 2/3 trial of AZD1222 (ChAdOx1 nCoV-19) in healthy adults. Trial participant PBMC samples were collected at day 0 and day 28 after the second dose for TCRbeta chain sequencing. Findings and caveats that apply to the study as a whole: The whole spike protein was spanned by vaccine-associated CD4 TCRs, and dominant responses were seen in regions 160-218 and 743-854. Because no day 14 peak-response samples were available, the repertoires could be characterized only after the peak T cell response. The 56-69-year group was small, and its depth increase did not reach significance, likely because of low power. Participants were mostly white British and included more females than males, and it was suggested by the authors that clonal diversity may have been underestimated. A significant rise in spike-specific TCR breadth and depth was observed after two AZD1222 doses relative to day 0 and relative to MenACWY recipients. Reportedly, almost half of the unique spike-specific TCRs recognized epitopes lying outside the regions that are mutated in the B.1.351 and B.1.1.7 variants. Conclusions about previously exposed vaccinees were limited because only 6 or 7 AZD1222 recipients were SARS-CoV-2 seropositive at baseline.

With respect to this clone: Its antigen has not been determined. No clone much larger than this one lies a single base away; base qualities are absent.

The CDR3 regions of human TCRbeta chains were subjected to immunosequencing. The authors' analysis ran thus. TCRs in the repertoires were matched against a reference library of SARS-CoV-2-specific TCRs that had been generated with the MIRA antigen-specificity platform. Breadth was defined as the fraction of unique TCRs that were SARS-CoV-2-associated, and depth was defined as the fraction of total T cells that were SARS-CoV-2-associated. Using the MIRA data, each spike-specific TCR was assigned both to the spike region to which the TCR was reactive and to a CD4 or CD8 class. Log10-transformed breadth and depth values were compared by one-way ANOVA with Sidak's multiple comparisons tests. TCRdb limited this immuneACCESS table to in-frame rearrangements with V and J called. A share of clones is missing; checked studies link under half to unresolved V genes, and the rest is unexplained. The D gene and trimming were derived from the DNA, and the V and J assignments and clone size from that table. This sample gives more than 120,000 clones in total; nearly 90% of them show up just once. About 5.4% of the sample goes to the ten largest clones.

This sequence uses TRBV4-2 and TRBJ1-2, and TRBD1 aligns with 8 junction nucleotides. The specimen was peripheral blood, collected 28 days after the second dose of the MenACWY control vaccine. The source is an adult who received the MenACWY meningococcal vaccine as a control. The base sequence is TGTGCCAGCAGCCAAGATCCCCAGGACAGGGAAAAAGACCGTCGGGGTGGCTACACCTTC. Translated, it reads CASSQDPQDREKDRRGGYTF.